A single T cell receptor (beta chain) is shown here with its context. Per the original data handling: Researchers report that nucleated cell counts were estimated from reference gene primer amplification. Produced via immunoSEQ multiplex PCR; TCRdb's table is partial and in-frame only. V, J and clone size derive from that table, while D and trimming were established from the DNA sequence. The sample holds roughly 200,000 clones, about nine tenths seen once. This sample stems from a study of blood T cell repertoires in COVID-19. Study information: The cDNA or gDNA used as material had been derived from T cells, B-cell-depleted T cells, or PBMCs.

The age range of participants was about 18 to 89 years, with residence in about two dozen US areas. The germline gives CDR1 LGHDT, CDR2 YNNKEL (reference sequence). V dropped 4 bases and J dropped 4 bases, with 8 bases sitting between them. The CDR3 has 13 residues. The receptor comes from a woman aged 25 to 39 with acute COVID-19. The chain couples TRBV3-1 (or the pseudogene TRBV3-2) to TRBJ1-3; D gene ambiguous. Sequencing was carried out using PBMCs or T cells enriched from blood (not recorded which). The CDR3 region is CASSLAVGNTIYF. CDR3 nucleotide sequence: TGTGCCAGCAGCCTCGCGGTCGGAAACACCATATATTTT.